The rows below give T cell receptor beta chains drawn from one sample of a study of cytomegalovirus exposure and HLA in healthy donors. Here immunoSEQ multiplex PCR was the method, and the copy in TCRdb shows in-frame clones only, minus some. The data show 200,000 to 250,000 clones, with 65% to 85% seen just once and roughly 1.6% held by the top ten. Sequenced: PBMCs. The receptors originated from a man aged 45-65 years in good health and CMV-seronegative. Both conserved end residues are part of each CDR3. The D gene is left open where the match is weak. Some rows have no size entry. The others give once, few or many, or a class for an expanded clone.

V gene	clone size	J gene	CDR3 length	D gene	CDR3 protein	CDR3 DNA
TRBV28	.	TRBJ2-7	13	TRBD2	CASWGGMTYEQYF	TGTGCCAGCTGGGGGGGTATGACCTACGAGCAGTACTTC
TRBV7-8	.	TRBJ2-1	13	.	CASSLGPMKEQFF	TGTGCCAGCAGCTTGGGCCCAATGAAGGAGCAGTTCTTC
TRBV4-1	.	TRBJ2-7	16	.	CASSHADGGNFYEQYF	TGCGCCAGCAGCCATGCCGACGGGGGAAACTTCTACGAGCAGTACTTT
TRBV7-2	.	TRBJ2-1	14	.	CASSLRLRMVEQFF	TGTGCCAGCAGCTTGAGGCTGCGGATGGTTGAGCAGTTCTTC
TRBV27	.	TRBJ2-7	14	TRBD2	CASSQWGGTYEQYF	TGTGCCAGCAGTCAATGGGGGGGAACCTACGAGCAGTACTTC
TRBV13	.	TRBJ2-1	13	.	CASSLVNYNEQFF	TGTGCCAGCAGCTTAGTTAATTACAATGAGCAGTTCTTC
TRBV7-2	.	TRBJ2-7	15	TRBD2	CASSLGSGSSYEQYF	TGTGCCAGCAGCTTAGGTAGCGGGAGTTCCTACGAGCAGTACTTC
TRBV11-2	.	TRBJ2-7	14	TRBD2	CASNVAGRSYEQYF	TGTGCCAGCAACGTAGCGGGTCGCTCCTACGAGCAGTACTTC
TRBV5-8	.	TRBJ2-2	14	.	CASSLGQNTGELFF	TGTGCCAGCAGCTTAGGACAGAACACCGGGGAGCTGTTTTTT
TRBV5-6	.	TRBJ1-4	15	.	CASSSPETGMEKLFF	TGTGCCAGCAGCTCCCCGGAAACAGGAATGGAAAAACTGTTTTTT
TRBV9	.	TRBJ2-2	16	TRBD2	CASSPLAGTNTGELFF	TGTGCCAGCAGCCCTTTAGCGGGAACGAACACCGGGGAGCTGTTTTTT
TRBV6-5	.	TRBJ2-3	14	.	CASSYERSTDTQYF	TGTGCCAGCAGTTACGAGCGGAGCACAGATACGCAGTATTTT
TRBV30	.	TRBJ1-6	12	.	CAWRAPYSPLHF	TGTGCCTGGAGGGCCCCCTATTCACCCCTCCACTTT
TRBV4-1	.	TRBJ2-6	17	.	CASSQEQGRAGANVLTF	TGCGCCAGCAGCCAAGAACAGGGACGGGCTGGGGCCAACGTCCTGACTTTC
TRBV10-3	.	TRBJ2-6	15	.	CAIRDGDSGANVLTF	TGTGCCATCAGGGACGGGGACTCTGGGGCCAACGTCCTGACTTTC
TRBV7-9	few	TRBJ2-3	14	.	CASSERLSTDTQYF	TGTGCCAGCTCTGAGCGGCTAAGCACAGATACGCAGTATTTT
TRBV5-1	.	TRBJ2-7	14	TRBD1	CASSLLQGAGEQYF	TGCGCCAGCAGCTTGCTACAGGGGGCTGGGGAGCAGTACTTC
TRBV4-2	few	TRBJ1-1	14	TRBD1	CASSSGQDYTEAFF	TGTGCCAGCAGCTCGGGACAGGACTACACTGAAGCTTTCTTT
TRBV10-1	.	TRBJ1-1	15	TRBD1	CASSETWTGRTEAFF	TGCGCCAGCAGTGAGACCTGGACAGGGCGGACTGAAGCTTTCTTT
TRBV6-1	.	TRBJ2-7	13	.	CASSDGSLPEQYF	TGTGCCAGCAGTGACGGTTCGTTACCCGAGCAGTACTTC
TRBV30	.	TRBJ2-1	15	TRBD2	CAWSAGTSGYNEQFF	TGTGCCTGGAGTGCCGGGACTAGCGGATACAATGAGCAGTTCTTC
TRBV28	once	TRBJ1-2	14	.	CASSSGLLNYGYTF	TGTGCCAGCAGTTCTGGACTTCTTAACTATGGCTACACCTTC
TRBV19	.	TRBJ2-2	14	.	CASRFLAATGELFF	TGTGCCAGTAGGTTCCTCGCGGCCACCGGGGAGCTGTTTTTT
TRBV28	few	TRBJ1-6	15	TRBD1	CASSATGTGYSPLHF	TGTGCCAGCAGCGCCACCGGGACAGGTTATTCACCCCTCCACTTT
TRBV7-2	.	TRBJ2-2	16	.	CASSLGGTANTGELFF	TGTGCCAGCAGCTTAGGCGGGACAGCGAACACCGGGGAGCTGTTTTTT
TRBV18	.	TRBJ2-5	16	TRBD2	CASSPVYLGGEETQYF	TGTGCCAGCTCACCAGTATATTTGGGAGGGGAAGAGACCCAGTACTTC
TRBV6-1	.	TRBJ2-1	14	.	CASLDTRGTDEQFF	TGTGCCAGCCTAGACACCCGGGGAACCGATGAGCAGTTCTTC
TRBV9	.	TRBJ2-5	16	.	CASSVLGATYQETQYF	TGTGCCAGCAGCGTACTGGGGGCGACTTACCAAGAGACCCAGTACTTC
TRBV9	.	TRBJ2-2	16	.	CASSVDGGRWGGELFF	TGTGCCAGCAGCGTAGACGGAGGGAGATGGGGCGGGGAGCTGTTTTTT
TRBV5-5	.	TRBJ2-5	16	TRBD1	CVSSLGDRGGLETQYF	TGTGTCAGCAGCTTGGGGGACAGGGGAGGACTGGAGACCCAGTACTTC
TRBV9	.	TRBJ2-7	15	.	CASSVSDIVPDEQYF	TGTGCCAGCAGCGTATCGGACATCGTACCCGACGAGCAGTACTTC
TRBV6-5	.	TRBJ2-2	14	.	CASRGVLDTGELFF	TGTGCCAGCAGAGGAGTTTTGGACACCGGGGAGCTGTTTTTT
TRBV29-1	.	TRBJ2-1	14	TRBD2	CSVASSGRGNEQFF	TGCAGCGTTGCCTCTAGCGGGAGGGGCAATGAGCAGTTCTTC
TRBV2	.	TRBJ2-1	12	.	CASSVKLNEQFF	TGTGCCAGCAGTGTCAAACTCAATGAGCAGTTCTTC
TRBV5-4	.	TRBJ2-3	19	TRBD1	CASSLSGQGAFLRTDTQYF	TGTGCCAGCAGCCTTTCGGGGCAGGGGGCCTTTTTACGCACAGATACGCAGTATTTT
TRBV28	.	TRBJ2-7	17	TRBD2	CASSLVAGGGLTYEQYF	TGTGCCAGCAGTTTAGTAGCGGGAGGCGGCTTAACCTACGAGCAGTACTTC
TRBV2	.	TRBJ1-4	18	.	CASIARLAGPATNEKLFF	TGTGCCAGCATCGCAAGATTGGCAGGGCCAGCAACTAATGAAAAACTGTTTTTT
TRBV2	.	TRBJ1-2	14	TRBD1	CASSEGQEGHGYTF	TGTGCCAGCAGTGAGGGACAGGAGGGGCATGGCTACACCTTC
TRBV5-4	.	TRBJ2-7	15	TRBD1	CASSNRDRAAYEQYF	TGTGCCAGCAGCAACCGGGACAGGGCAGCCTACGAGCAGTACTTC
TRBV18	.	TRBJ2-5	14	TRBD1	CASSRDRQGETQYF	TGTGCCAGCTCACGGGACAGACAGGGAGAGACCCAGTACTTC
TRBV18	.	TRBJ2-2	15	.	CASSPGALNTGELFF	TGTGCCAGCTCACCAGGGGCCTTGAACACCGGGGAGCTGTTTTTT
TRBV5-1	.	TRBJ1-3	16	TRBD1	CASSLDGTVTGNTIYF	TGCGCCAGCAGCTTGGATGGGACAGTAACTGGAAACACCATATATTTT
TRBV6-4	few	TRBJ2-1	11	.	CASSDLNEQFF	TGTGCCAGCAGCGACCTGAATGAGCAGTTCTTC
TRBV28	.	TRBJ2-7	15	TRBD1	CASSPGGTGVNEQYF	TGTGCCAGCAGTCCTGGAGGGACAGGGGTCAACGAGCAGTACTTC
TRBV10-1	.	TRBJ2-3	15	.	CASSEEGGFTDTQYF	TGCGCCAGCAGTGAAGAGGGAGGCTTCACAGATACGCAGTATTTT
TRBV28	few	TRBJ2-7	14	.	CASSTKTGRREQYF	TGTGCCAGCAGTACGAAGACAGGGAGGCGCGAGCAGTACTTC
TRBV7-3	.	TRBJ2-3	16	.	CASSLMGAGGTDTQYF	TGTGCCAGCAGCTTAATGGGAGCTGGAGGGACAGATACGCAGTATTTT
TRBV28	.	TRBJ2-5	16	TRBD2	CASSIPGTSGRGTQYF	TGTGCCAGCAGTATTCCCGGGACTAGCGGGAGAGGGACCCAGTACTTC
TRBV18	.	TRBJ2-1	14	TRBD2	CASSLAGSRNEQFF	TGTGCCAGCTCCTTAGCGGGATCGAGGAATGAGCAGTTCTTC
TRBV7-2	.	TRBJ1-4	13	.	CASSARGNEKLFF	TGTGCCAGCAGCGCTAGGGGTAATGAAAAACTGTTTTTT
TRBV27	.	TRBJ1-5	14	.	CASSYGQTNQPQHF	TGTGCCAGCAGTTATGGGCAAACTAATCAGCCCCAGCATTTT
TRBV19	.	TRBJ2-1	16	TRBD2	CASRPTSGIGYNEQFF	TGTGCCAGTAGGCCGACTAGCGGGATAGGCTACAATGAGCAGTTCTTC
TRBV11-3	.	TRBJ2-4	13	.	CASSRDSKNIQYF	TGTGCCAGCAGCCGTGACAGCAAAAACATTCAGTACTTC
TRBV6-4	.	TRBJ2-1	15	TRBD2	CASSEEASGRNEQFF	TGTGCCAGCAGTGAAGAGGCTAGCGGGAGGAATGAGCAGTTCTTC
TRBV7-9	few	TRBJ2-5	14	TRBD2	CASSRLAGEETQYF	TGTGCCAGCAGTAGACTAGCGGGAGAAGAGACCCAGTACTTC
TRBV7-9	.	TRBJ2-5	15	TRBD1	CSSSAGTGDQETQYF	TGTTCCAGCAGCGCCGGGACAGGGGACCAAGAGACCCAGTACTTC
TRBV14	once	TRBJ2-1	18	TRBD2	CASSQRLAGGRSYNEQFF	TGTGCCAGCAGCCAGAGACTAGCGGGAGGGAGGTCCTACAATGAGCAGTTCTTC